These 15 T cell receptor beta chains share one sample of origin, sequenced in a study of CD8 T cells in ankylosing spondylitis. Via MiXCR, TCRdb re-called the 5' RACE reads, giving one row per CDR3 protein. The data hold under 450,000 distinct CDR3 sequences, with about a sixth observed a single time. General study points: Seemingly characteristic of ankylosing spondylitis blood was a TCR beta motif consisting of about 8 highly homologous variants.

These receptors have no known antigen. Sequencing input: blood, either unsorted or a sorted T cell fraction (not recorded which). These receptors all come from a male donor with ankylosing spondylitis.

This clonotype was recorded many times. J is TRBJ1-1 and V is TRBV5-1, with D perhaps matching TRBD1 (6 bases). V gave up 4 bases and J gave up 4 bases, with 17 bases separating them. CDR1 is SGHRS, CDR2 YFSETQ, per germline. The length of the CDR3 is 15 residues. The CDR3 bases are TGCGCCAGCAGCGGAGGGACAAAAGGTCCCACTGAAGCTTTCTTT. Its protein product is CASSGGTKGPTEAFF. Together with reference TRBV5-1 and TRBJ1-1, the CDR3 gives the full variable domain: KAGVTQTPRYLIKTRGQQVTLSCSPISGHRSVSWYQQTPGQGLQFLFEYFSETQRNKGNFPGRFSGRQFSNSRSEMNVSTLELGDSALYLCASSGGTKGPTEAFFGQGTRLTVV.

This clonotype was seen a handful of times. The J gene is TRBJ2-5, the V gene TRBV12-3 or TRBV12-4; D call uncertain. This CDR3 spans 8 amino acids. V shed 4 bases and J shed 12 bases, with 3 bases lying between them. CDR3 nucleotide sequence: TGTGCCAGCAGTTATAAGTACTTC. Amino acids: CASSYKYF.

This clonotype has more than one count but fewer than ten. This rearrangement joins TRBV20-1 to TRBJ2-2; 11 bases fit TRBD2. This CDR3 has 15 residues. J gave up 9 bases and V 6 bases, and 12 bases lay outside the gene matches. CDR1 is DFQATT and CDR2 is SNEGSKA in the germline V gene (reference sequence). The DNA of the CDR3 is TGCAGTGCCCTGGGGCTAGCGGGAGGTGAAAGGGAGCTGTTTTTT. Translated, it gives CSALGLAGGERELFF.

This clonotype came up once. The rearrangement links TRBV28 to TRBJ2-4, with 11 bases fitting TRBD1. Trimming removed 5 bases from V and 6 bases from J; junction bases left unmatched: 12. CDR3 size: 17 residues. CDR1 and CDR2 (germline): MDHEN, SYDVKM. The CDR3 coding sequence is TGTGCCAGCAGTCCTCCTGCCGGGACAGGGGGGAGAAACATTCAGTACTTC. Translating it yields CASSPPAGTGGRNIQYF. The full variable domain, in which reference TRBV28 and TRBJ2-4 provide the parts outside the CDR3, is DVKVTQSSRYLVKRTGEKVFLECVQDMDHENMFWYRQDPGLGLRLIYFSYDVKMKEKGDIPEGYSVSREKKERFSLILESASTNQTSMYLCASSPPAGTGGRNIQYFGAGTRLSVL.

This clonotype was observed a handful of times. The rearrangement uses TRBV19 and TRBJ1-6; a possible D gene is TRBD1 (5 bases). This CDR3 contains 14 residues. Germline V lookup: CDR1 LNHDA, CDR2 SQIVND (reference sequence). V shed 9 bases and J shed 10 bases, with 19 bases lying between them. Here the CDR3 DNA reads TGTGCCAGCTCCTCCCGGGACTCTTCATCACCCCTCCACTTT. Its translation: CASSSRDSSSPLHF. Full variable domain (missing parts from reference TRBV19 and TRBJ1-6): DGGITQSPKYLFRKEGQNVTLSCEQNLNHDAMYWYRQDPGQGLRLIYYSQIVNDFQKGDIAEGYSVSREKKESFPLTVTSAQKNPTAFYLCASSSRDSSSPLHFGNGTRLTVT.

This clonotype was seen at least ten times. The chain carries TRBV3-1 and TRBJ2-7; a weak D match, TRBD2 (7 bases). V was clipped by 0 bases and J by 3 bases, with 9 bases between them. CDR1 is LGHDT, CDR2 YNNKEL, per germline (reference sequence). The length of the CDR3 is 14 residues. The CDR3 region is CASSQEGGGYEQYF. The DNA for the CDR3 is TGTGCCAGCAGCCAAGAAGGGGGGGGCTACGAGCAGTACTTC.

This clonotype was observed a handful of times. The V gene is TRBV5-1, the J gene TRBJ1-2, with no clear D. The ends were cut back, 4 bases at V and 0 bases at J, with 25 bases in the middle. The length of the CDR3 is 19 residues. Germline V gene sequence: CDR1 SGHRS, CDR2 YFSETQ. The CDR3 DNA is TGCGCCAGCAGCCCCCCCCGCAGGACGGACGATGAGACTAACTATGGCTACACCTTC. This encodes CASSPPRRTDDETNYGYTF.

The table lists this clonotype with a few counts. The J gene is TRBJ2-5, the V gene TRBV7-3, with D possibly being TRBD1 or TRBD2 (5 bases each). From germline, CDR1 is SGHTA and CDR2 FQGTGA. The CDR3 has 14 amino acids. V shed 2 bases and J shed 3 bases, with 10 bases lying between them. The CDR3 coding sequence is TGTGCCAGCAGCTTAGGGGGTGCTAAAGAGACCCAGTACTTC. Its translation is CASSLGGAKETQYF.

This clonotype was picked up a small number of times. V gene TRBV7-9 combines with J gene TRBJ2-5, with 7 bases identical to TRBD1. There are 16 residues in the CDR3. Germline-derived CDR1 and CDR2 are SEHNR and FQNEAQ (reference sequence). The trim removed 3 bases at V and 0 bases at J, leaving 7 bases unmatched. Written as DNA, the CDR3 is TGTGCCAGCAGCTTGGGGGACAGACTGTACCAAGAGACCCAGTACTTC. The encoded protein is CASSLGDRLYQETQYF.

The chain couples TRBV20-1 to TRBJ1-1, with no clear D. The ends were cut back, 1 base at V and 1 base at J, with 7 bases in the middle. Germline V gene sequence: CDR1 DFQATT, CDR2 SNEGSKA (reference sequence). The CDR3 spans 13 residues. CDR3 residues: CSARVAGNTEAFF. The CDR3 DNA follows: TGCAGTGCTAGAGTGGCGGGGAACACTGAAGCTTTCTTT.

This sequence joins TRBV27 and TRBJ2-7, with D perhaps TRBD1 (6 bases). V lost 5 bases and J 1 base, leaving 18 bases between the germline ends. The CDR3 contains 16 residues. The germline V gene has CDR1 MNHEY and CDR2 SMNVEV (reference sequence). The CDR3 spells CASSTSGTLTSYEQYF. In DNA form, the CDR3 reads TGTGCCAGCAGTACTTCCGGGACACTCACTTCCTACGAGCAGTACTTC.

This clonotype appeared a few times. In DNA form, the CDR3 reads TGCAGTGCGCCGACTAGCCCTGTGAATGAGCAGTTCTTC. As protein: CSAPTSPVNEQFF. The rearrangement links TRBV20-1 to TRBJ2-1, with TRBD2 matching over 7 bases. The CDR3 sequence is 13 residues long. Looked up from germline, CDR1 is DFQATT and CDR2 is SNEGSKA (reference sequence). V dropped 6 bases and J dropped 7; count of bases not matched to a gene: 9.

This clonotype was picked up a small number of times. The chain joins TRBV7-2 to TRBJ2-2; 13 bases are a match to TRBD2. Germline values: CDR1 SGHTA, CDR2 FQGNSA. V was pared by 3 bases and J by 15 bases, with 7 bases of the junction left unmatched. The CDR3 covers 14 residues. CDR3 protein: CASSFRLAGGPLFF. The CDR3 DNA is TGTGCCAGCAGCTTTAGACTAGCGGGAGGCCCCTTGTTTTTT.

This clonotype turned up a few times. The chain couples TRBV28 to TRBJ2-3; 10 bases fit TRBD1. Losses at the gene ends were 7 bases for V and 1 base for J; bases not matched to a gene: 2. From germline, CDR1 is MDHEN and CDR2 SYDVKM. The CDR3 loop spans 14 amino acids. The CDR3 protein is CASNDRGRTDTQYF. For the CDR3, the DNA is TGTGCCAGCAATGACAGGGGGCGCACAGATACGCAGTATTTT.

CDR3 DNA: TGTGCCAGTAGGAAGGGACAGGGAGGTTTTCAGCCCCAGCATTTT. It encodes CASRKGQGGFQPQHF. The V and J genes are TRBV19 and TRBJ1-5, with TRBD1 identical over 9 bases. V lost 6 bases, J lost 6 bases, and 9 bases stayed unmatched. The CDR3 extends over 15 amino acids. CDR1 is LNHDA, CDR2 SQIVND, per germline (reference sequence).